The 9 T cell receptor beta chains presented below share a single source sample, sequenced in a study of T cell repertoires in cytomegalovirus infection. These receptors' targets are unknown. MiXCR, applied by TCRdb to the reads, yields one record per CDR3 protein. The sample carries some 920,000 distinct CDR3 sequences, roughly 31% recorded once. Material: cultured CD8+ T cells from PBMCs, obtained from culture after CMV antigen stimulation. Receptors were obtained from a human donor in good health (CMV status not recorded). Some clones in this sample may be carry-over from other donors' samples.

The chain has TRBV7-2 and TRBJ2-5; TRBD1 matches 8 bases. This CDR3 has 15 residues. CDR1 and CDR2 (germline): SGHTA, FQGNSA. Trimming cost V 5 bases and J 4 bases; bases outside gene matches: 9. This chain's CDR3 is CASSGTGTGGETQYF. In nucleotides, the CDR3 is TGTGCCAGCAGCGGGACCGGGACAGGTGGAGAGACCCAGTACTTC.

The sample holds a few counts of this clonotype. The chain recombines TRBV11-1 with TRBJ1-3; 8 bases match TRBD1. Looked up from germline, CDR1 is SGHAT and CDR2 is FQDESV (reference sequence). V shed 8 bases and J 2 bases; nucleotides not matched to a gene: 2. The CDR3 is made up of 13 amino acids. CDR3 loop: CASGQGPGNTIYF. The CDR3 coding sequence is TGTGCCAGCGGACAGGGCCCTGGAAACACCATATATTTT.

Note on this clonotype: A junction boundary mismatches the germline segment, possibly from a read error. V and J are TRBV27 and TRBJ2-1; 9 bases align to TRBD2. Germline values: CDR1 MNHEY, CDR2 SMNVEV (reference sequence). The CDR3 covers 16 residues. In DNA, the CDR3 is TGTGCCAGCAGTTTGGGGCTCAGCGGGGGGTTTAATGAGCGGTTCTTC. Protein product: CASSLGLSGGFNERFF.

This clonotype turned up a few times. The chain uses TRBV19 and TRBJ1-5; 7 bases agree with TRBD1. Trimming removed 3 bases from V and 0 bases from J; junction bases left unmatched: 5. CDR3 length equals 16 residues. Germline-derived CDR1 and CDR2 are LNHDA and SQIVND (reference sequence). This CDR3 reads CASSIGTVDSNQPQHF. The CDR3 nucleotides read TGTGCCAGTAGTATCGGGACAGTAGATAGCAATCAGCCCCAGCATTTT.

This clonotype turned up a few times. The V and J genes are TRBV5-6 and TRBJ1-1, with a possible D match to TRBD1 (5 bases). CDR1 is SGHDT, CDR2 YYEEEE, per germline. The V gene lost 5 bases and the J gene lost 6 bases, with 29 bases spanning the gap. The length of the CDR3 is 18 residues. CDR3: CASRSYVRDPGEGAEAFF. In DNA form, the CDR3 reads TGTGCCAGCAGATCCTATGTCCGGGACCCTGGGGAAGGCGCTGAAGCTTTCTTT.

J is TRBJ2-5 and V is TRBV27; D is unresolved. The germline gives CDR1 MNHEY, CDR2 SMNVEV (reference sequence). V gave up 0 bases and J gave up 5 bases, with 10 bases separating them. The CDR3 consists of 14 residues. CDR3 in amino acids: CASSLSPHPETQYF. The CDR3 region has the DNA TGTGCCAGCAGTTTATCCCCCCACCCGGAGACCCAGTACTTC.

The chain has TRBV3-1 and TRBJ1-2, with no clear D. From germline, CDR1 is LGHDT and CDR2 YNNKEL (reference sequence). The CDR3 runs 13 residues. Deletions cut 3 bases from V and 4 bases from J, with 9 bases between. The CDR3 loop is CASSQTALYGYTF. CDR3 nucleotides: TGTGCCAGCAGCCAGACGGCCCTCTATGGCTACACCTTC.

At least ten counts were recorded for this clonotype. This rearrangement joins TRBV7-6 to TRBJ2-5, with D possibly matching TRBD1 (6 bases). Looked up from germline, CDR1 is SGHVS and CDR2 is FNYEAQ. Trimming removed 6 bases at V and 4 bases at J, with 12 bases between. The CDR3 spans 13 residues. CDR3 sequence (DNA): TGTGCCAGCAGTTCAGGGGTACTAGAGACCCAGTACTTC. It specifies CASSSGVLETQYF.

This clonotype showed up just a few times. This chain links TRBV19 with TRBJ2-5, with 11 bases that match TRBD2. The V gene's germline CDR1 is LNHDA and CDR2 SQIVND (reference sequence). With 3 bases clipped from V and 2 bases from J, the junction kept 8 bases outside the gene matches. This CDR3 is 17 amino acids long. The CDR3 bases are TGTGCCAGTAGTATCGAGACTAGCGGGGCTTTACAAGAGACCCAGTACTTC. Translation gives CASSIETSGALQETQYF.